These T cell receptor beta chains were read from a single sample in a study of OX40 agonist ivuxolimab in advanced cancers. TCRdb's copy holds only in-frame clones and misses some; the assay was immunoSEQ multiplex PCR. The sample holds fewer than 85,000 clones, 87% seen once. Here the sequenced sample was CD4+ or CD8+ T cells sorted from blood, taken in a trial of the OX40 agonist ivuxolimab. The source is an adult with an advanced solid tumor such as melanoma, head and neck, liver or kidney cancer. CDR3s include the opening cysteine and the closing phenylalanine or tryptophan. A D gene is named only where the DNA matches it firmly. Clone size is not always given. Where it is, it says once, few, many or a class for expanded clones.

clone size,J gene,V gene,D gene,CDR3 protein,CDR3 DNA
.,TRBJ1-1,TRBV10-2,.,CASSPRDTEAFF,TGCGCCAGCTCACCCAGGGACACTGAAGCTTTCTTT
few,TRBJ2-7,TRBV7-3,.,CASSLTYGYEQYF,TGTGCCAGCAGCTTAACGTACGGCTACGAGCAGTACTTC
.,TRBJ2-7,TRBV7-2,TRBD2,CASSLRASGSPKNYEQYF,TGTGCCAGCAGCTTAAGGGCTAGCGGGAGCCCTAAAAACTACGAGCAGTACTTC
.,TRBJ1-4,TRBV5-4,.,CASSSNTAEKLFF,TGTGCCAGCAGCTCCAATACAGCTGAAAAACTGTTTTTT
.,TRBJ2-1,TRBV6-5,.,CASRTDNEQFF,TGTGCCAGCAGGACAGACAATGAGCAGTTCTTC
.,TRBJ2-1,TRBV7-9,TRBD2,CASSISGSHNEQFF,TGTGCCAGCAGCATTAGCGGGAGCCACAATGAGCAGTTCTTC
.,TRBJ2-7,TRBV28,.,CASSDLPGFSSYEQYF,TGTGCCAGCAGCGATTTACCGGGATTTAGCTCCTACGAGCAGTACTTC
.,TRBJ2-5,TRBV9,.,CASSVASWGQETQYF,TGTGCCAGCAGCGTAGCTAGCTGGGGACAAGAGACCCAGTACTTC
.,TRBJ2-2,TRBV7-3,.,CASSSAGGTGELFF,TGTGCCAGCAGCTCTGCGGGTGGCACCGGGGAGCTGTTTTTT
once,TRBJ1-5,TRBV18,.,CASSPPMGFNQPQHF,TGTGCCAGCTCACCACCAATGGGTTTCAATCAGCCCCAGCATTTT
.,TRBJ2-1,TRBV9,TRBD2,CASSARTSGISSYNEQFF,TGTGCCAGCAGCGCCCGGACTAGCGGGATATCTTCCTACAATGAGCAGTTCTTC
.,TRBJ2-5,TRBV29-1,TRBD2,CSVAGTSGGFQETQYF,TGCAGCGTGGCCGGGACTAGCGGGGGATTCCAAGAGACCCAGTACTTC
.,TRBJ1-3,TRBV9,.,CASSSQPAGLTGNTIYF,TGTGCCAGCAGCTCACAACCAGCAGGGCTCACTGGAAACACCATATATTTT
.,TRBJ1-2,TRBV7-2,.,CASSFTGTYGYTF,TGTGCCAGCAGCTTCACAGGGACCTATGGCTACACCTTC
.,TRBJ1-4,TRBV27,.,CASSRRRFRATNEKLFF,TGTGCCAGCAGCCGACGGAGGTTTCGGGCAACTAATGAAAAACTGTTTTTT
.,TRBJ2-2,TRBV2,TRBD1,CASRGDRGHHTGELFF,TGTGCCAGCAGGGGGGACAGGGGCCATCACACCGGGGAGCTGTTTTTT
.,TRBJ1-5,TRBV7-2,TRBD1,CASSLAGQGVGNQPQHF,TGTGCCAGCAGCTTAGCAGGACAGGGGGTTGGCAATCAGCCCCAGCATTTT
.,TRBJ2-2,TRBV5-1,.,CASTMLGDTGELFF,TGCGCCAGCACCATGTTGGGGGACACCGGGGAGCTGTTTTTT
.,TRBJ1-2,TRBV30,.,CAWQQRSFYGYTF,TGTGCCTGGCAGCAGAGGTCTTTCTATGGCTACACCTTC
.,TRBJ2-1,TRBV11-3,.,CASSPEWGRGEQFF,TGTGCCAGCAGCCCCGAGTGGGGGCGGGGTGAGCAGTTCTTC
.,TRBJ2-3,TRBV5-1,TRBD1,CASSSGQGSDTQYF,TGCGCCAGCAGCTCTGGACAGGGATCAGATACGCAGTATTTT
.,TRBJ1-1,TRBV11-1,.,CASSLAVTTEAFF,TGTGCCAGCAGCTTAGCGGTGACCACTGAAGCTTTCTTT
once,TRBJ1-1,TRBV5-1,TRBD1,CASTNNRDRVEGTETFF,TGCGCCAGCACTAACAACCGGGACAGGGTGGAAGGCACTGAAACTTTCTTT
.,TRBJ1-5,TRBV25-1,.,CASRRGNQPQHF,TGTGCCAGCAGGAGGGGCAATCAGCCCCAGCATTTT
once,TRBJ2-5,TRBV10-3,.,CAISDGETQYF,TGTGCCATCAGTGATGGAGAGACCCAGTACTTC
.,TRBJ1-6,TRBV5-1,.,CASSLGTDSPLHF,TGCGCCAGCAGCTTGGGTACCGATTCACCCCTCCACTTT
.,TRBJ2-2,TRBV25-1,.,CASSDHFTGELFF,TGTGCCAGCAGTGATCATTTCACCGGGGAGCTGTTTTTT
.,TRBJ2-5,TRBV5-1,.,CASSDTGTRETQYF,TGCGCCAGCAGCGACACCGGGACTCGGGAGACCCAGTACTTC
.,TRBJ2-3,TRBV27,.,CASSRAGARTDTQYF,TGTGCCAGCAGTAGGGCAGGGGCCCGCACAGATACGCAGTATTTT
.,TRBJ1-1,TRBV2,TRBD1,CASSEQGGNTEAFF,TGTGCCAGCAGTGAACAGGGGGGGAACACTGAAGCTTTCTTT
.,TRBJ2-1,TRBV7-9,TRBD2,CASSLGSSGRGNEQFF,TGTGCCAGCAGCTTAGGGTCCAGCGGGAGGGGGAATGAGCAGTTCTTC
.,TRBJ1-2,TRBV30,.,CAWRGQRGYTF,TGTGCCTGGAGGGGACAACGCGGCTACACCTTC
.,TRBJ2-3,TRBV5-5,TRBD2,CASSLGLARDTQYF,TGTGCCAGCAGCTTGGGACTAGCGAGAGATACGCAGTATTTT
.,TRBJ2-7,TRBV28,TRBD1,CASSSPGQGAYEQYF,TGTGCCAGCAGTTCTCCGGGACAGGGGGCCTACGAGCAGTACTTC
.,TRBJ2-2,TRBV19,.,CASRGLGTGELFF,TGTGCCAGTAGGGGGTTGGGCACCGGGGAGCTGTTTTTT
.,TRBJ2-4,TRBV9,TRBD1,CASSVADRRENIQYF,TGTGCCAGCAGCGTAGCGGACAGGCGCGAGAACATTCAGTACTTC